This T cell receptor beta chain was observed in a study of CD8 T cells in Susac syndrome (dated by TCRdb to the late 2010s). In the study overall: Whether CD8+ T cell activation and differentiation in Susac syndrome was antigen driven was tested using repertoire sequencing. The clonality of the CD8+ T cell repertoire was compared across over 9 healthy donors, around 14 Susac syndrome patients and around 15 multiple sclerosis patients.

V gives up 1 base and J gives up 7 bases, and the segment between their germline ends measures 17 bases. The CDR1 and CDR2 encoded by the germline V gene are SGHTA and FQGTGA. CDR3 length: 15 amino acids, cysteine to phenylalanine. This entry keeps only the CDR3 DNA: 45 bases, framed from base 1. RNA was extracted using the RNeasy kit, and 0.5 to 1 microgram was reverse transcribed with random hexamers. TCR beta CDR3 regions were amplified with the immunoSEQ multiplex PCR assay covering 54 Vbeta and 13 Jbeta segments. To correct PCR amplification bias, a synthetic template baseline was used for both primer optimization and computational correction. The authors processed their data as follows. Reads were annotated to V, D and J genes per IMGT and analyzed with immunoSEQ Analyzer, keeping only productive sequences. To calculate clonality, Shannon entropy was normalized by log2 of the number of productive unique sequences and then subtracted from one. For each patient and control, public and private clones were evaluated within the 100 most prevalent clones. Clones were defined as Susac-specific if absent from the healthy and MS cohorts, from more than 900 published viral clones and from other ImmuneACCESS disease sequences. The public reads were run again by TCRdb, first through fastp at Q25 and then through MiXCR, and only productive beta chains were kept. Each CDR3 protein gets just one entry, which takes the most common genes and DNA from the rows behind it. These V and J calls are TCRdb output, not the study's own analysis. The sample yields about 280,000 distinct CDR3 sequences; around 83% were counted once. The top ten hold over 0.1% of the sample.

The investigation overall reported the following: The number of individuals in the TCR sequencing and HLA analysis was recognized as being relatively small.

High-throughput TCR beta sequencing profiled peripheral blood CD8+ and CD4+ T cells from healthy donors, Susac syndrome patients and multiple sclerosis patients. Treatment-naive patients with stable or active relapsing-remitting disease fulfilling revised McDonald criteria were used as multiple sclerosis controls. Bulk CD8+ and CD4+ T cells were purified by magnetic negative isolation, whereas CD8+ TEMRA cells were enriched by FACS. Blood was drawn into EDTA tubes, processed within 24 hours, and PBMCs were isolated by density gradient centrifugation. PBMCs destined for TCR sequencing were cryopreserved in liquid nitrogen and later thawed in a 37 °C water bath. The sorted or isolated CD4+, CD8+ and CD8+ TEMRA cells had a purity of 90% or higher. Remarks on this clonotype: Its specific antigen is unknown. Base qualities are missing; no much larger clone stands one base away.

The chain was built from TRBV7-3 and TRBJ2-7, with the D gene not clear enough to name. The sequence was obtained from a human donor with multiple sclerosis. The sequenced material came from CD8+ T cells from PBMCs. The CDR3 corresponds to CASSLIMSPKEEQYF. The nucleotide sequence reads TGTGCCAGCAGCTTAATTATGTCCCCGAAGGAAGAGCAGTACTTC.